This is a list of T cell receptor beta chains from one sample in a study of cytomegalovirus exposure and HLA in healthy donors. The method was immunoSEQ multiplex PCR; TCRdb's version includes in-frame clones alone and lacks a portion of them. The sample lists 120,000 or so clones; under 85% were seen once. Sequenced sample: PBMCs. The receptor set was obtained from a woman in her forties or fifties in good health and CMV-seropositive. The CDR3 runs from the conserved cysteine through the conserved F or W. The size of a clone is reported for some rows only, either as once, few or many, or as a class for expanded clones.

few	TRBV30	17	TRBJ2-5	CAWSNGPGQGLGETQYF
once	TRBV2	17	TRBJ1-3	CASPPPGQAISGNTIYF
-	TRBV6-5	16	TRBJ1-6	CASSSLSGGNNSPLHF
few	TRBV4-1	16	TRBJ1-2	CASSQVDRLSNYGYTF
-	TRBV2	14	TRBJ1-2	CASNPGTGNYGYTF
-	TRBV2	12	TRBJ1-5	CASGGRVEPQHF
-	TRBV18	13	TRBJ1-1	CASSPLSSTEAFF
once	TRBV20-1	11	TRBJ1-2	CSALVDYGYTF
-	TRBV7-9	15	TRBJ1-4	CASPVAGATNEKLFF
-	TRBV7-2	19	TRBJ1-1	CASNRRQEQGTLLNTEAFF
-	TRBV7-6	15	TRBJ2-5	CASSSSGVNQETQYF
-	TRBV18	15	TRBJ1-1	CASSPPAGGSTEAFF
-	TRBV18	14	TRBJ2-7	CASSQGLAGDEQYF
-	TRBV5-1	16	TRBJ2-5	CASSLDPAGALETQYF
-	TRBV27	12	TRBJ1-1	CASSDRGTEAFF
-	TRBV2	14	TRBJ1-5	CASSEAGSAGPQHF
-	TRBV7-2	12	TRBJ2-3	CASSQLDATQYF
-	TRBV18	11	TRBJ2-1	CASSPEAGWVF
-	TRBV5-5	14	TRBJ1-1	CASTLDGGGTEAFF
-	TRBV15	14	TRBJ2-5	CATSRGRAQETQYF
-	TRBV19	17	TRBJ2-7	CASRESGTGSGRHEQYF
few	TRBV30	14	TRBJ1-3	CACPTGNSGNTIYF
-	TRBV9	18	TRBJ2-3	CASSVGASGRASTDTQYF
-	TRBV5-1	15	TRBJ2-1	CASSDGWGGLNEQFF
few	TRBV7-9	14	TRBJ1-3	CASSSTGWGNTIYF
-	TRBV2	13	TRBJ1-2	CASSEGGAGGYTF
-	TRBV7-9	16	TRBJ2-4	CASSLLLAGAKNIQYF
-	TRBV5-1	13	TRBJ2-7	CASSFSGDYEQYF
-	TRBV4-1	17	TRBJ2-4	CASSQDRDRDSGNIQYF
few	TRBV4-3	13	TRBJ2-5	CASSQGSGETQYF
-	TRBV5-4	15	TRBJ1-1	CASSLDSPPNTEAFF
-	TRBV6-6	13	TRBJ1-1	CASSYSMNTEAFF
-	TRBV4-3	15	TRBJ2-1	CASSQGSASQDEQFF